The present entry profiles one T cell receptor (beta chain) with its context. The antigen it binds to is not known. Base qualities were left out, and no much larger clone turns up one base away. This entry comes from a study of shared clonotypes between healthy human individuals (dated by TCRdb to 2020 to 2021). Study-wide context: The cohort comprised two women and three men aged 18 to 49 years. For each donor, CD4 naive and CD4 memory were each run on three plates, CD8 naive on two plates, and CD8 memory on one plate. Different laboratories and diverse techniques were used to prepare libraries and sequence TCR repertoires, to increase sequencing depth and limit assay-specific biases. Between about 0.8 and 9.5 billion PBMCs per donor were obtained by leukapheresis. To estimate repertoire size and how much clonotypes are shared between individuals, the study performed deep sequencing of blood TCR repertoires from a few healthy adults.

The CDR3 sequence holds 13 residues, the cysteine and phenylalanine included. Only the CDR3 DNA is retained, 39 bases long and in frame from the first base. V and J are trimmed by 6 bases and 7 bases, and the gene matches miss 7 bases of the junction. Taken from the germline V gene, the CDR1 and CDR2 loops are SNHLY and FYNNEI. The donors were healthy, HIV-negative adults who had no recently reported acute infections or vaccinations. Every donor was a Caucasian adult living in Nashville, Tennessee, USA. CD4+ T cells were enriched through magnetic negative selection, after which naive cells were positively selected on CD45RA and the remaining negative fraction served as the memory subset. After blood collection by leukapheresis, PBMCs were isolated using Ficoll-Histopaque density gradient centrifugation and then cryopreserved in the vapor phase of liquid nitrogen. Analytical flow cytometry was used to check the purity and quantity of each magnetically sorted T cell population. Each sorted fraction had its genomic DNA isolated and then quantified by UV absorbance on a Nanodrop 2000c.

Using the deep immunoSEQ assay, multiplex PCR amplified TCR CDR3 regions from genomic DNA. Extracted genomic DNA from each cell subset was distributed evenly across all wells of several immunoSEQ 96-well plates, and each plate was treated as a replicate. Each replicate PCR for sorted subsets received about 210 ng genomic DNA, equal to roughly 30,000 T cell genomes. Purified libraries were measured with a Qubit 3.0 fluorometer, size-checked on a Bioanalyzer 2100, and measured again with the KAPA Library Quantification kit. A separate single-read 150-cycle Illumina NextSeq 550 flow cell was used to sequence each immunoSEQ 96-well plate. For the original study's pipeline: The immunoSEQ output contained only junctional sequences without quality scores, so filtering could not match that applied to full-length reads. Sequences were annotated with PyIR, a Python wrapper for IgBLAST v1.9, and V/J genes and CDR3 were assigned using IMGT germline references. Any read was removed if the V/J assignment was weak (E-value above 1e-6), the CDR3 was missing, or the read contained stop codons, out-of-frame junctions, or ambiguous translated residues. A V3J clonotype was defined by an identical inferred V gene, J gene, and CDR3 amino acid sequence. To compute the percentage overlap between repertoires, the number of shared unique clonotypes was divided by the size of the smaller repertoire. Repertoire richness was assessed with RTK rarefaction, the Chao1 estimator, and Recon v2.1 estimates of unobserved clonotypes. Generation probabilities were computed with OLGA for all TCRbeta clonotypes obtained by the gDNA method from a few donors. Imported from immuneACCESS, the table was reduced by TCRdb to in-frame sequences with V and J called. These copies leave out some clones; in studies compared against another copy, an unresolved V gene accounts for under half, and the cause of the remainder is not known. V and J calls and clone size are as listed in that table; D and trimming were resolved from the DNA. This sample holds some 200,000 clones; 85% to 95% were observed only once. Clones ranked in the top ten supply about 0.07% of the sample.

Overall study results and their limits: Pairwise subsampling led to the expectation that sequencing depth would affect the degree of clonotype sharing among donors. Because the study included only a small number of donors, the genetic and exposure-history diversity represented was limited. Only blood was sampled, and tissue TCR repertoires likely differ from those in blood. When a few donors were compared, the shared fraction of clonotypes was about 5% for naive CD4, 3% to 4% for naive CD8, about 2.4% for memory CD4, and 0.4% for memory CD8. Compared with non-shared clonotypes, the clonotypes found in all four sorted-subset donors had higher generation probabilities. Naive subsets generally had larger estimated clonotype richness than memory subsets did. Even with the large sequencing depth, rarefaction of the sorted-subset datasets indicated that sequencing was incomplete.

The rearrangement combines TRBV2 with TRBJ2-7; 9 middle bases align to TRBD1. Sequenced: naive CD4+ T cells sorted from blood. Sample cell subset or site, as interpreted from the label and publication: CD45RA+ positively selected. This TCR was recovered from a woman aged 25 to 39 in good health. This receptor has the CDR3 CASRGQGAGEQYF. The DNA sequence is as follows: TGTGCCAGCAGGGGACAGGGTGCCGGGGAGCAGTACTTC.